The TCR beta chain described here comes from a study of cytomegalovirus exposure and HLA in healthy donors. Study-level points and caveats: One variant, a missense change in DCLRE1C, was linked in a later analysis to TCR beta V- and J-gene trimming. Clonal expansion was found to be greater in HLA-associated TCR beta chains than in equally common others in a later analysis. TCR beta chains numbering some 160 were designated cytomegalovirus-associated.

The study ran its PCR with 60 Vbeta and 13 Jbeta primers. Profiling relied on immunoSEQ multiplex PCR, and the TCRdb table lists in-frame clones only, not all of them. The sample shows tens of thousands of clones, about four fifths of them seen only once. Comments on this clone: The antigen remains undetermined.

The length of the CDR3 is 16 residues. CDR1 SQVTM and CDR2 ANQGSEA come from the germline V gene. V was pared by 1 base and J by 4 bases, with 19 bases between. Material for sequencing was PBMCs. The chain carries TRBV29-1 and TRBJ1-1, with D possibly matching TRBD1 (5 bases). The origin of this receptor is a man aged 50 or older in good health and CMV-seropositive. CDR3 protein: CSVEAPGGGTGTEAFF. CDR3 DNA: TGCAGCGTTGAAGCCCCTGGGGGAGGGACGGGCACTGAAGCTTTCTTT.